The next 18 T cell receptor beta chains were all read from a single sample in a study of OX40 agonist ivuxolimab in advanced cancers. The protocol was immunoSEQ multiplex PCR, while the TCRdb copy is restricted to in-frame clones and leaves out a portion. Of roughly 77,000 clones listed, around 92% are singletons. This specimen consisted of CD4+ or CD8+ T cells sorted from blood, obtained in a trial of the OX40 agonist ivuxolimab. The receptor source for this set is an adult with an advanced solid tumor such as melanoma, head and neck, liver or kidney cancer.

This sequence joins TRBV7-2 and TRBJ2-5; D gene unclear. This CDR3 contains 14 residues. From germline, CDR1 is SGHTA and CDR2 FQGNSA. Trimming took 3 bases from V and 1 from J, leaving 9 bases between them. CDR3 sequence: CASSLDWGQETQYF. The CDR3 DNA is TGTGCCAGCAGCTTGGATTGGGGCCAAGAGACCCAGTACTTC.

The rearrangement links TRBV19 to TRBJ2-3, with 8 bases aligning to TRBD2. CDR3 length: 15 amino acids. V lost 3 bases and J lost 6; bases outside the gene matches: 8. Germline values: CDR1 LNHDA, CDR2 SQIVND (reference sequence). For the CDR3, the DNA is TGTGCCAGTAGTATTTCAGCGGGAGCTGGTGATACGCAGTATTTT. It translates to CASSISAGAGDTQYF.

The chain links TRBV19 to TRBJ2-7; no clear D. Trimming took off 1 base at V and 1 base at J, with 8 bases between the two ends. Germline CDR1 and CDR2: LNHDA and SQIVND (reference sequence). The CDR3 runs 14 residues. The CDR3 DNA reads TGTGCCAGTAGTATAGCCCCGCGATCCTACGAGCAGTACTTC. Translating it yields CASSIAPRSYEQYF. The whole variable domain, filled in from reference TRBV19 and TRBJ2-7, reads DGGITQSPKYLFRKEGQNVTLSCEQNLNHDAMYWYRQDPGQGLRLIYYSQIVNDFQKGDIAEGYSVSREKKESFPLTVTSAQKNPTAFYLCASSIAPRSYEQYFGPGTRLTVT.

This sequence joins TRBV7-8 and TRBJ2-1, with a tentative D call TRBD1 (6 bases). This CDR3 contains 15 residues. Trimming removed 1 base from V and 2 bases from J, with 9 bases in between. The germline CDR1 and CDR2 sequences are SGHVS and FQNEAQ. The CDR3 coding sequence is TGTGCCAGCAGCTTAGAGGGGGTTACCTACAATGAGCAGTTCTTC. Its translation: CASSLEGVTYNEQFF.

In nucleotides, the CDR3 is TGCAGCGTCCGCGTCGACAGGCAGTATTTT. The encoded protein is CSVRVDRQYF. V is TRBV29-1 and J is TRBJ2-3; TRBD1 might be the D (5 bases). Looked up from germline, CDR1 is SQVTM and CDR2 is ANQGSEA. The V end was cut by 6 bases, the J end by 11 bases, with 12 bases between. The CDR3 has 10 amino acids.

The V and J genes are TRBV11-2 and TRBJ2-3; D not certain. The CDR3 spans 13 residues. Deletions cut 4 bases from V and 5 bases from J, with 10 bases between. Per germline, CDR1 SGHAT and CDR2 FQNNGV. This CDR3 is CASSYNSEDTQYF. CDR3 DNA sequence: TGTGCCAGCAGCTACAACTCCGAAGATACGCAGTATTTT.

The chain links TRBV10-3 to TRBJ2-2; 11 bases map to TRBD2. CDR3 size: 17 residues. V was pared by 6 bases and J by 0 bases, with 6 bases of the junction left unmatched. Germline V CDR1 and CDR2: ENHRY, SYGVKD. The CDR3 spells CAISEIAGGTNTGELFF. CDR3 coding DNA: TGTGCCATCAGCGAGATAGCGGGAGGGACGAACACCGGGGAGCTGTTTTTT.

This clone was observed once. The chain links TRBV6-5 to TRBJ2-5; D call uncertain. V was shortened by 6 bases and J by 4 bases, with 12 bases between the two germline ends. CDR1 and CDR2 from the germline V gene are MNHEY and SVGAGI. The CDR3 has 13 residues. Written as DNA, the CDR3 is TGTGCCAGCAGCTACCGGCCCTCAGAGACCCAGTACTTC. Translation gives CASSYRPSETQYF.

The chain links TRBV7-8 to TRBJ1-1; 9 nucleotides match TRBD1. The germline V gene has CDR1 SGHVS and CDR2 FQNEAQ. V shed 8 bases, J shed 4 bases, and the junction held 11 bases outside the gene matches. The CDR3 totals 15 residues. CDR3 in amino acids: CASGDPGQGLTEAFF. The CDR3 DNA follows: TGTGCCAGCGGCGACCCGGGACAGGGACTCACTGAAGCTTTCTTT.

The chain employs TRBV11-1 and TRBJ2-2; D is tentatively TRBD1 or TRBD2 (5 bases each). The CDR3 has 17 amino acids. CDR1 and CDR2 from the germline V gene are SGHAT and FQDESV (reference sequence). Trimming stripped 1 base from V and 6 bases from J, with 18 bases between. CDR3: CASSLDGMTARPGELFF. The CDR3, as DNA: TGTGCCAGCAGCTTAGACGGGATGACAGCCCGTCCCGGGGAGCTGTTTTTT.

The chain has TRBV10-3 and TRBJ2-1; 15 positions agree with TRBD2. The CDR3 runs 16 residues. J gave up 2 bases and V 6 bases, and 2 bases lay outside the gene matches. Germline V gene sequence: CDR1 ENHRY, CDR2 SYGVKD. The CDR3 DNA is TGTGCCATCAGAGGGACTAGCGGGAGGCCCTACAATGAGCAGTTCTTC. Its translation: CAIRGTSGRPYNEQFF.

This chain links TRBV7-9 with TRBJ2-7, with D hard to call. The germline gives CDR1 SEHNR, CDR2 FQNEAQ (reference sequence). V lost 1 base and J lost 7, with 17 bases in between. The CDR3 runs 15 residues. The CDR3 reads CASSLDLRRRREQYF. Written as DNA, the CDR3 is TGTGCCAGCAGCTTAGACCTACGACGTAGGCGGGAGCAGTACTTC. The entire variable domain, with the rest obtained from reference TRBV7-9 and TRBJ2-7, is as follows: DTGVSQNPRHKITKRGQNVTFRCDPISEHNRLYWYRQTLGQGPEFLTYFQNEAQLEKSRLLSDRFSAERPKGSFSTLEIQRTEQGDSAMYLCASSLDLRRRREQYFGPGTRLTVT.

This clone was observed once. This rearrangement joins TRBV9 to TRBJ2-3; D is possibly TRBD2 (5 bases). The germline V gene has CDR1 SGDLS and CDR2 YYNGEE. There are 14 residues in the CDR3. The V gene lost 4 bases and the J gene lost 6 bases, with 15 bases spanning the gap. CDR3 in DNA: TGTGCCAGCAGCTCGCGGGCCCAGATGGATACGCAGTATTTT. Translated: CASSSRAQMDTQYF. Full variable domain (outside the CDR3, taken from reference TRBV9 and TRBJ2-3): DSGVTQTPKHLITATGQRVTLRCSPRSGDLSVYWYQQSLDQGLQFLIQYYNGEERAKGNILERFSAQQFPDLHSELNLSSLELGDSALYFCASSSRAQMDTQYFGPGTRLTVL.

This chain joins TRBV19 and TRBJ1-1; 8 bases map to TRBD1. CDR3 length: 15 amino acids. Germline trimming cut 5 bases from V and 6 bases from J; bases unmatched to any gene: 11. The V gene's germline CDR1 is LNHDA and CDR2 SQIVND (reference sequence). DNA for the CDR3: TGTGCCAGTAGTTCACCCGGGACAGGCTCCCCTGAAGCTTTCTTT. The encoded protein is CASSSPGTGSPEAFF.

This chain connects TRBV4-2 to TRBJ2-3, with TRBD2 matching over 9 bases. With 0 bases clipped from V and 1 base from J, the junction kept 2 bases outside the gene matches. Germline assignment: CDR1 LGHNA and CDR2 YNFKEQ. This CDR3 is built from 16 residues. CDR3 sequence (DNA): TGTGCCAGCAGCCAAGACCAGCGGGGGGGCACAGATACGCAGTATTTT. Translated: CASSQDQRGGTDTQYF.

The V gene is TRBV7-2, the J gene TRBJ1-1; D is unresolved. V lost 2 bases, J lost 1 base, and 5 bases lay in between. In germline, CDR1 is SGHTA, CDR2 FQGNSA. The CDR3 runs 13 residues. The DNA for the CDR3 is TGTGCCAGCAGCTTACAGTGGAACACTGAAGCTTTCTTT. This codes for CASSLQWNTEAFF.

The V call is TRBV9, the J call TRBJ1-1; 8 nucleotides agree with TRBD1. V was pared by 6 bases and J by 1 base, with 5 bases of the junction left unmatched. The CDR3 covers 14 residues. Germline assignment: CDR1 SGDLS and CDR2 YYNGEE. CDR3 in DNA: TGTGCCAGCAACCAGGACAGGGAGAACACTGAAGCTTTCTTT. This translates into CASNQDRENTEAFF.

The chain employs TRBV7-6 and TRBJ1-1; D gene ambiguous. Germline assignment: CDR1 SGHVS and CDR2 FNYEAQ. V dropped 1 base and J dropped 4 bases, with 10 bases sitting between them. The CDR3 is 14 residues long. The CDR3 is CASSLVWRLTEAFF. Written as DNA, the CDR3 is TGTGCCAGCAGCTTAGTCTGGAGACTCACTGAAGCTTTCTTT.